The 24 T cell receptor beta chains given below trace back to one sample, sequenced in a study of blood T cell repertoires in COVID-19. Profiling relied on immunoSEQ multiplex PCR, and the TCRdb table lists in-frame clones only, not all of them. Here the sample spans about 110,000 clones, approximately 89% being singletons. The sample taken for sequencing was peripheral blood. These receptors all stem from a man in his forties with acute or convalescent COVID-19.

The chain carries TRBV9 and TRBJ1-2; D call uncertain. The germline V gene encodes CDR1 SGDLS and CDR2 YYNGEE. The CDR3 runs 11 residues. The V end was cut by 4 bases, the J end by 7 bases, with 8 bases between. Written as DNA, the CDR3 is TGTGCCAGCAGCCGGGAGTCTGGCTACACCTTC. Amino acid sequence: CASSRESGYTF.

This chain connects TRBV18 to TRBJ2-4; TRBD1 matches at 10 bases. J was trimmed by 2 bases and V by 10 bases; bases with no gene match: 11. CDR3 length equals 16 residues. Germline V lookup: CDR1 KGHSH, CDR2 LQKENI. The CDR3 here is CATSPGTGETKNIQYF. The CDR3 nucleotides are TGTGCCACCTCCCCCGGGACAGGGGAAACCAAAAACATTCAGTACTTC.

This chain connects TRBV5-8 to TRBJ1-3; tentative D call: TRBD1 (5 bases). This CDR3 comprises 16 residues. The germline V and J ends were trimmed by 4 bases and 1 base, with 15 bases remaining between them. The germline V gene encodes CDR1 SGHTS and CDR2 YDEGEE. Here the CDR3 reads CASSRRQSESGNTIYF. The CDR3 coding sequence is TGTGCCAGCAGCCGGAGACAGAGTGAGTCTGGAAACACCATATATTTT.

The V call is TRBV6-2 or TRBV6-3, the J call TRBJ2-5; 10 bases match TRBD2. This CDR3 has 14 residues. J was trimmed by 5 bases and V by 5 bases; bases with no gene match: 5. Germline-derived CDR1 and CDR2 are MNHEY and SVGEGT. This chain's CDR3 is CASSRAGGPETQYF. The CDR3 DNA is TGTGCCAGCAGTCGAGCGGGAGGGCCTGAGACCCAGTACTTC.

V and J are TRBV29-1 and TRBJ2-7; weak D call: TRBD1 (6 bases). V was cut by 7 bases and J by 3 bases, with 19 bases left in between. In germline, CDR1 is SQVTM, CDR2 ANQGSEA. There are 14 residues in the CDR3. The CDR3 is CSGRFRDTFYEQYF. DNA for the CDR3: TGCAGCGGTAGATTTCGGGACACCTTCTACGAGCAGTACTTC.

This clone was observed once. The chain employs TRBV18 and TRBJ1-5, with 7 bases that match TRBD1. J lost 4 bases, V lost 3 bases, and 15 bases had no gene match. Per germline, CDR1 KGHSH and CDR2 LQKENI. This CDR3 spans 18 amino acids. The CDR3 sequence is CASSPSSWDSRGNQPQHF. In DNA, the CDR3 is TGTGCCAGCTCACCCAGTTCCTGGGACAGCAGGGGGAATCAGCCCCAGCATTTT.

The V and J genes are TRBV2 and TRBJ1-2; D remains unclear. Per germline, CDR1 SNHLY and CDR2 FYNNEI. The CDR3 totals 13 residues. V lost 6 bases to trimming and J lost 2 bases, with 10 bases between them. This CDR3 reads CASSDYTNYGYTF. CDR3 DNA sequence: TGTGCCAGCAGCGATTACACCAACTATGGCTACACCTTC.

The gene calls are TRBV6-5 and TRBJ2-1; 9 nucleotides align to TRBD1. The CDR3 has 13 amino acids. J was trimmed by 8 bases and V by 5 bases; bases with no gene match: 4. Looked up from germline, CDR1 is MNHEY and CDR2 is SVGAGI. The CDR3 reads CASSRTGEYEQFF. As DNA, the CDR3 is TGTGCCAGCAGTCGGACAGGGGAATATGAGCAGTTCTTC.

This chain uses TRBV18 with TRBJ2-7, with TRBD2 matching 7 bases. The junction had 9 bases not matched to a gene; V was cut back by 0 bases and J by 1 base. Germline V CDR1 and CDR2: KGHSH, LQKENI. The CDR3 spans 17 residues. CDR3 loop: CASSPPRTGGISYEQYF. The CDR3 DNA sequence: TGTGCCAGCTCACCACCCCGGACCGGGGGGATTTCCTACGAGCAGTACTTC. The full variable domain, in which reference TRBV18 and TRBJ2-7 provide the parts outside the CDR3, is NAGVMQNPRHLVRRRGQEARLRCSPMKGHSHVYWYRQLPEEGLKFMVYLQKENIIDESGMPKERFSAEFPKEGPSILRIQQVVRGDSAAYFCASSPPRTGGISYEQYFGPGTRLTVT.

The chain joins TRBV7-2 to TRBJ2-3; D is unresolved. The V and J ends lost 6 bases and 0 bases respectively, with 10 bases between them. The CDR3 is 14 residues long. Germline V CDR1 and CDR2: SGHTA, FQGNSA. The CDR3 DNA is TGTGCCAGCAGGGAGCTTGTCAGCACAGATACGCAGTATTTT. The encoded protein is CASRELVSTDTQYF.

The chain carries TRBV5-6 and TRBJ1-6; the D is unclear. The CDR3 has 12 residues. The germline gives CDR1 SGHDT, CDR2 YYEEEE. V was pared by 3 bases and J by 15 bases, with 13 bases between. CDR3 DNA: TGTGCCAGCAGCTCGATGACAACGGTCCTCCACTTT. Its translation is CASSSMTTVLHF.

The chain is built from TRBV3-1 (or the pseudogene TRBV3-2) and TRBJ2-1; D unresolved. Germline CDR1 LGHDT, CDR2 YNNKEL (reference sequence). The V end lost 0 bases, the J end lost 5 bases, and 8 bases lay between the germline ends. The CDR3 sequence is 14 residues long. CDR3 amino acids: CASSQDQAHNEQFF. The CDR3 DNA is TGTGCCAGCAGCCAAGATCAGGCCCACAATGAGCAGTTCTTC.

The chain employs TRBV29-1 and TRBJ1-1; D remains ambiguous. The V gene's germline CDR1 is SQVTM and CDR2 ANQGSEA. The CDR3 length is 11 residues. V was pared by 0 bases and J by 11 bases, with 10 bases between. The CDR3 coding sequence is TGCAGCGTTGAAGAGTCCAGGATTGCTTTCTTT. Protein product: CSVEESRIAFF.

This chain joins TRBV19 and TRBJ1-4; no firm D call. The CDR3 covers 14 residues. The V end was cut by 5 bases, the J end by 1 base, with 8 bases between. In germline, CDR1 is LNHDA, CDR2 SQIVND (reference sequence). As DNA, the CDR3 is TGTGCCAGTAGTTCGGAGGTAACTAATGAAAAACTGTTTTTT. Protein product: CASSSEVTNEKLFF.

The chain has TRBV27 and TRBJ2-1; TRBD2 matches at 10 bases. J lost 0 bases, V lost 2 bases, and 16 bases had no gene match. Germline V gene data show CDR1 as MNHEY and CDR2 as SMNVEV (reference sequence). CDR3 length equals 21 residues. Written as DNA, the CDR3 is TGTGCCAGCAGTTTACGGTTAGGTTCCGGACTAGCGGTTAGCTCCTACAATGAGCAGTTCTTC. Its translation is CASSLRLGSGLAVSSYNEQFF.

This chain links TRBV27 with TRBJ2-3; 9 bases fit TRBD1. From germline, CDR1 is MNHEY and CDR2 SMNVEV (reference sequence). V was clipped by 6 bases and J by 4 bases; unmatched bases: 23. This CDR3 comprises 20 residues. Here the CDR3 DNA reads TGTGCCAGCAGCGTGCTGGGGGGCCCGGGGAGACAGGGGGAATCAGATACGCAGTATTTT. This codes for CASSVLGGPGRQGESDTQYF.

This clone appeared once. This chain links TRBV25-1 with TRBJ1-4; no clear D gene. The CDR3 loop spans 13 amino acids. V lost 9 bases to trimming and J lost 7 bases, with 15 bases between them. Germline lookup yields CDR1 MGHDK and CDR2 SYGVNS. CDR3 sequence (DNA): TGTGCCAGTAACACAGATACCACTGAAAAACTGTTTTTT. This codes for CASNTDTTEKLFF.

The rearrangement links TRBV29-1 to TRBJ1-2; possible D gene TRBD1, 6 bases. V was trimmed by 3 bases and J by 8 bases, leaving 16 bases between them. Germline V lookup: CDR1 SQVTM, CDR2 ANQGSEA. The CDR3 spans 13 residues. The CDR3 nucleotides read TGCAGCGTTGATGTTAACAGGGAGGGCGGCTACACCTTC. This encodes CSVDVNREGGYTF.

The sample holds a few counts of this clone. The rearrangement uses TRBV3-1 (or the pseudogene TRBV3-2) and TRBJ1-2, with a possible D match to TRBD1 (6 bases). Germline CDR1 is LGHDT and CDR2 is YNNKEL (reference sequence). The V end lost 8 bases, the J end lost 4 bases, and 11 bases lay between the germline ends. The CDR3 sequence is 12 residues long. The CDR3 region is CASRDKPYGYTF. The CDR3 nucleotides are TGTGCCAGCCGGGACAAACCCTATGGCTACACCTTC.

The V call is TRBV5-4, the J call TRBJ2-1; 14 bases are shared with TRBD2. This CDR3 region has 14 residues. After removal of 4 bases from V and 12 bases from J, the junction contained 6 bases not matched to a gene. Germline loops: CDR1 SGHNT, CDR2 YYREEE (reference sequence). CDR3 bases: TGTGCCAGCAGCACAGGGACTAGCGGGAGTTGGCAGTTCTTC. Protein product: CASSTGTSGSWQFF.

The chain employs TRBV9 and TRBJ2-3; 11 bases line up with TRBD2. Germline CDR1 and CDR2: SGDLS and YYNGEE. There are 15 residues in the CDR3. V lost 3 bases and J lost 7; bases outside the gene matches: 7. CDR3 sequence reads: CASSAGTSGQHTQYF. CDR3 DNA sequence: TGTGCCAGCAGCGCAGGGACTAGCGGCCAGCATACGCAGTATTTT.

V usage is TRBV6-5 and J usage is TRBJ1-1; 10 positions agree with TRBD1. CDR1 and CDR2 from the germline V gene are MNHEY and SVGAGI. The junction had 5 bases not matched to a gene; V was cut back by 2 bases and J by 8 bases. CDR3 length equals 14 residues. CDR3 amino acids: CASSYMTGGREAFF. CDR3 DNA sequence: TGTGCCAGCAGTTACATGACAGGGGGCCGAGAAGCTTTCTTT.

This chain joins TRBV27 and TRBJ2-7; 8 positions match TRBD2. CDR3 length: 16 amino acids. CDR1 and CDR2 from the germline V gene are MNHEY and SMNVEV (reference sequence). V shed 0 bases, J shed 2 bases, and the junction held 6 bases outside the gene matches. CDR3 coding DNA: TGTGCCAGCAGTTTATCGATTAGCGGGACGGCCTACGAGCAGTACTTC. Protein product: CASSLSISGTAYEQYF.

The chain employs TRBV7-6 and TRBJ2-1; TRBD2 agrees at 9 bases. Unmatched junction bases numbered 8, after V lost 3 bases and J lost 8 bases. The CDR3 sequence is 15 residues long. Germline V gene data show CDR1 as SGHVS and CDR2 as FNYEAQ. The chain's CDR3 is CASSFSGSFGDEQFF. The DNA of the CDR3 is TGTGCCAGCAGCTTTAGCGGGAGTTTTGGCGATGAGCAGTTCTTC.